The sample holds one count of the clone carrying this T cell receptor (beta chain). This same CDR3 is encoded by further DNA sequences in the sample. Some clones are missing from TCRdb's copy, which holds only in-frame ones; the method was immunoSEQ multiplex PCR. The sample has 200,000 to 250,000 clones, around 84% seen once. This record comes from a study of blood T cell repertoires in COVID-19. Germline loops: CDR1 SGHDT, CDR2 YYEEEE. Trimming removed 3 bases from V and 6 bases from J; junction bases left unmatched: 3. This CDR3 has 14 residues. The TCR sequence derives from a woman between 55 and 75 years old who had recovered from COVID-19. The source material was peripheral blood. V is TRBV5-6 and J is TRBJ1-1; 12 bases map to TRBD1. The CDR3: CASSSRDRGPEAFF. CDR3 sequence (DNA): TGTGCCAGCAGCTCCCGGGACAGGGGGCCTGAAGCTTTCTTT.